The 3 T cell receptor beta chains below were found in one sample sequenced in a study of control samples from healthy donors and cancer patients. Repertoires were generated with immunoSEQ multiplex PCR, while TCRdb's copy carries only in-frame clones and drops some. In the table there are approximately 110,000 clones, roughly 80% of which are singletons. Sequenced input: blood. These receptor sequences come from a woman in her forties or fifties in good health.

This sequence joins TRBV11-3 and TRBJ2-1; D assignment may be TRBD1 or TRBD2 (5 bases each). CDR3 length equals 14 residues. Germline V CDR1 and CDR2: SGHNT, YENEEA. Trimming pared 5 bases from V and 3 bases from J, leaving 11 bases between. Here the CDR3 DNA reads TGTGCCAGCAGCCCCGGGACCAGCTACAATGAGCAGTTCTTC. This encodes CASSPGTSYNEQFF.

This clone was recorded a few times. The chain recombines TRBV5-6 with TRBJ2-1; D is possibly TRBD1 (5 bases). Trimming cost V 4 bases and J 10 bases, with 12 bases left between them. Germline V gene data show CDR1 as SGHDT and CDR2 as YYEEEE. The CDR3 is 12 residues long. The CDR3 loop reads CASSRQWGEQFF. The CDR3 DNA sequence: TGTGCCAGCAGCCGGCAGTGGGGCGAGCAGTTCTTC.

In this sample, this clone turned up a few times. The chain recombines TRBV29-1 with TRBJ1-4; possibly TRBD1 for D (6 bases). The CDR3 covers 13 residues. The germline V gene encodes CDR1 SQVTM and CDR2 ANQGSEA. V was shortened by 5 bases and J by 9 bases, with 16 bases between the two germline ends. The CDR3 region is CSVQTGGRQKLFF. In DNA form, the CDR3 reads TGCAGCGTTCAGACAGGTGGACGACAAAAACTGTTTTTT.